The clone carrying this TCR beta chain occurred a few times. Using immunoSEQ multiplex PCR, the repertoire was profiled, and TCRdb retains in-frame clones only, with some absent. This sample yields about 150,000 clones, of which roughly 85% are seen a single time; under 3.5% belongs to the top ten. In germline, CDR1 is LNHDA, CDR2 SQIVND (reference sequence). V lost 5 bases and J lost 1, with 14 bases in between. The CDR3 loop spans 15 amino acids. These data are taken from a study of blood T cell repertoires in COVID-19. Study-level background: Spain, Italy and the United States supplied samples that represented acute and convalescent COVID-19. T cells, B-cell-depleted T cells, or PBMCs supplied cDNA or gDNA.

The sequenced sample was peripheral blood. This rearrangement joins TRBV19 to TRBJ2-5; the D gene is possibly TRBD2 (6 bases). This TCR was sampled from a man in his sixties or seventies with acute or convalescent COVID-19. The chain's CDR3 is CASSARVSGQETQYF. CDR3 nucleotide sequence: TGTGCCAGTAGTGCCAGGGTTAGCGGCCAAGAGACCCAGTACTTC. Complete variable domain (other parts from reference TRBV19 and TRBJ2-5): DGGITQSPKYLFRKEGQNVTLSCEQNLNHDAMYWYRQDPGQGLRLIYYSQIVNDFQKGDIAEGYSVSREKKESFPLTVTSAQKNPTAFYLCASSARVSGQETQYFGPGTRLLVL.